A single TCR beta chain is shown here with its context. Antigen unknown. The sample's time point: cycle 4 day 1 (C4D1), after about 6 weeks of nivolumab. Each patient's relapse followed autologous stem cell transplantation, and brentuximab vedotin exposure varied. The data belong to a study of PD-1 blockade in classical Hodgkin lymphoma. General study findings and limits: Newly diagnosed patients and complete responders had comparable diversity at baseline. In CD4+ cells, TCR diversity went up significantly by C4D1, but in CD8+ cells it did not.

Method: immunoSEQ multiplex PCR; TCRdb's copy keeps in-frame clones and lacks some. The sample carries about 19,000 clones, less than 85% recorded once. The source was peripheral blood mononuclear cells (PBMCs), collected before the fourth cycle of nivolumab. The TCR was taken from a human donor with classical Hodgkin lymphoma.

The CDR3 sequence is CASCLTSGSTDTQYF. In DNA, the CDR3 is TGTGCCAGCTGTTTAACTAGCGGGAGCACAGATACGCAGTATTTT. This chain connects TRBV6-5 to TRBJ2-3, with TRBD2 matching 9 bases. The CDR3 runs 15 residues. The V gene's germline CDR1 is MNHEY and CDR2 SVGAGI. V trimming: 8 bases; J trimming: 0 bases; junction bases outside the gene matches: 6.